This passage covers 25 T cell receptor beta chains from one sample sequenced in a study of OX40 agonist ivuxolimab in advanced cancers. Assay used: immunoSEQ multiplex PCR; TCRdb lists only in-frame clones, some missing. Of fewer than 55,000 clones listed, around four fifths are singletons. The sequencing used CD4+ or CD8+ T cells sorted from blood, collected in a trial of the OX40 agonist ivuxolimab. The receptors come from an adult with an advanced solid tumor such as melanoma, head and neck, liver or kidney cancer.

The chain recombines TRBV4-1 with TRBJ2-2; tentative D call: TRBD2 (5 bases). V lost 5 bases, J lost 6 bases, and 10 bases lay in between. The CDR3 runs 13 residues. CDR1 is MGHRA and CDR2 is YSYEKL in the germline V gene. Written as DNA, the CDR3 is TGCGCCAGCAGCTCCCCTAGCTCCGGGGAGCTGTTTTTT. This encodes CASSSPSSGELFF.

The V and J genes are TRBV5-4 and TRBJ1-2; 12 bases fit TRBD1. From germline, CDR1 is SGHNT and CDR2 YYREEE (reference sequence). The CDR3 runs 17 residues. Unmatched junction bases numbered 15, after V lost 4 bases and J lost 8 bases. The CDR3 DNA reads as TGTGCCAGCAGCCCCTCGGGACAGGGGGCAAGGGGGTGGGGCTACACCTTC. Protein: CASSPSGQGARGWGYTF.

The rearrangement uses TRBV4-1 and TRBJ2-1, with TRBD2 identical over 10 bases. Looked up from germline, CDR1 is MGHRA and CDR2 is YSYEKL. V was pared by 1 base and J by 8 bases, with 8 bases of the junction left unmatched. The CDR3 contains 16 residues. This chain's CDR3 is CASSQAASGSWYEQFF. The CDR3 nucleotides read TGCGCCAGCAGCCAAGCTGCTAGCGGGAGTTGGTATGAGCAGTTCTTC.

The rearrangement joins TRBV9 to TRBJ1-5; D is unresolved. CDR1 is SGDLS and CDR2 is YYNGEE in the germline V gene. With 0 bases removed from V and 5 bases from J, the gap between germline ends came to 12 bases. This CDR3 has 15 amino acids. Written as DNA, the CDR3 is TGTGCCAGCAGCGTAGGACTAGGGTCGGATCAGCCCCAGCATTTT. It is translated as CASSVGLGSDQPQHF.

This chain connects TRBV27 to TRBJ2-1; D remains unclear. The CDR3 loop spans 14 amino acids. V shed 2 bases and J shed 4 bases, with 9 bases lying between them. CDR1 MNHEY and CDR2 SMNVEV come from the germline V gene (reference sequence). The CDR3 region is CASSLGIGYNEQFF. The CDR3 coding sequence is TGTGCCAGCAGTTTAGGTATAGGATACAATGAGCAGTTCTTC.

CDR3 in DNA: TGTGCCAGCAGCTCCACCGGGACTAGCGGTGAGACCCAGTACTTC. This codes for CASSSTGTSGETQYF. The rearrangement joins TRBV7-3 to TRBJ2-5; 11 positions match TRBD2. This CDR3 is built from 15 residues. Germline V gives CDR1 SGHTA, CDR2 FQGTGA. Germline trimming cut 4 bases from V and 5 bases from J; bases unmatched to any gene: 6.

The chain couples TRBV27 to TRBJ2-3; no definite D call. V lost 6 bases and J lost 0, with 7 bases in between. The germline V gene has CDR1 MNHEY and CDR2 SMNVEV (reference sequence). The CDR3 sequence is 13 residues long. CDR3 in amino acids: CASSPTSTDTQYF. The CDR3 DNA sequence: TGTGCCAGCAGCCCTACTAGCACAGATACGCAGTATTTT.

The V and J genes are TRBV27 and TRBJ2-1, with a tentative D call TRBD1 (5 bases). The CDR3 has 13 residues. The V end was cut by 7 bases, the J end by 5 bases, with 12 bases between. Germline CDR1 and CDR2: MNHEY and SMNVEV (reference sequence). In nucleotides, the CDR3 is TGTGCCAGCACGTTGGGGCAACACAATGAGCAGTTCTTC. Its protein is CASTLGQHNEQFF.

This clone has just a few counts. The V call is TRBV5-1, the J call TRBJ2-7; the D gene is possibly TRBD2 (5 bases). In germline, CDR1 is SGHRS, CDR2 YFSETQ. Trimming left V 3 bases short and J 0 bases short, with 16 bases between. The CDR3 is 16 residues long. The CDR3 coding sequence is TGCGCCAGCAGCTGGGAGCTTTCGGCCAGCTCCTACGAGCAGTACTTC. Its protein is CASSWELSASSYEQYF.

The chain joins TRBV15 to TRBJ2-7; D not certain. Germline CDR1 and CDR2: LNHNV and YYDKDF (reference sequence). The V gene lost 1 base and the J gene lost 5 bases, with 15 bases spanning the gap. This CDR3 is built from 15 residues. The CDR3 DNA is TGTGCCACCAGCAGAGTGGCCGAAAAGCCCCACGAGCAGTACTTC. Translating gives CATSRVAEKPHEQYF.

The chain combines TRBV13 with TRBJ1-4; TRBD1 matches at 10 bases. V lost 5 bases to trimming and J lost 7 bases; unmatched junction nucleotides: 4. CDR3 length: 14 residues. CDR1 and CDR2 (germline): PRHDT, FYEKMQ (reference sequence). The CDR3 loop is CASSLGQGREKLFF. The CDR3 region has the DNA TGTGCCAGCAGCCTGGGACAGGGGCGTGAAAAACTGTTTTTT.

In the case of this clone: At one end, the junction sequence differs from germline, possibly due to a read error. V and J are TRBV2 and TRBJ2-1; 9 bases are shared with TRBD2. Germline V gene sequence: CDR1 SNHLY, CDR2 FYNNEI. The CDR3 is made up of 16 amino acids. The CDR3, as DNA: TGTGCCAGCAGTGCCTCCCGAGAGCTAGCGGGACCCCGTTTGGTCTTC. This translates into CASSASRELAGPRLVF.

This chain links TRBV19 with TRBJ1-4, with D perhaps matching TRBD1 (6 bases). Trimming pared 2 bases from V and 7 bases from J, leaving 11 bases between. The length of the CDR3 is 14 residues. Germline CDR1 is LNHDA and CDR2 is SQIVND (reference sequence). For the CDR3, the DNA is TGTGCCAGTAGTATAAGGGGGGAACGTGAAAAACTGTTTTTT. Translating it yields CASSIRGEREKLFF.

This clone came up once. The chain combines TRBV9 with TRBJ2-3; D is possibly TRBD1 or TRBD2 (5 bases each). The germline gives CDR1 SGDLS, CDR2 YYNGEE. The CDR3 runs 16 residues. Between the trimmed V and J ends, which lost 2 bases and 0 bases, there was a span of 13 bases. The CDR3, as DNA: TGTGCCAGCAGCGTCCAGGGAGAACCTAGCACAGATACGCAGTATTTT. Amino acids: CASSVQGEPSTDTQYF.

This chain joins TRBV20-1 and TRBJ2-1, with no clear D. The V and J ends lost 0 bases and 7 bases respectively, with 4 bases between them. The CDR3 is made up of 11 amino acids. The germline gives CDR1 DFQATT, CDR2 SNEGSKA (reference sequence). The chain's CDR3 is CSAREWNEQFF. The CDR3 nucleotides read TGCAGTGCTAGAGAGTGGAATGAGCAGTTCTTC.

The rearrangement uses TRBV15 and TRBJ1-5; a possible D gene is TRBD1 (5 bases). Per the germline V gene, CDR1 is LNHNV and CDR2 is YYDKDF (reference sequence). The CDR3 sequence is 13 residues long. Between the trimmed V and J ends, which lost 0 bases and 6 bases, there was a span of 6 bases. CDR3 sequence reads: CATSRDGAQPQHF. The CDR3 DNA reads TGTGCCACCAGCAGAGATGGGGCTCAGCCCCAGCATTTT. Supplemented by reference TRBV15 and TRBJ1-5, the full variable domain reads DAMVIQNPRYQVTQFGKPVTLSCSQTLNHNVMYWYQQKSSQAPKLLFHYYDKDFNNEADTPDNFQSRRPNTSFCFLDIRSPGLGDTAMYLCATSRDGAQPQHFGDGTRLSIL.

CDR3 residues: CASRSGDSTEAFF. The DNA for the CDR3 is TGTGCCAGCCGGTCTGGGGATAGCACTGAAGCTTTCTTT. The chain employs TRBV7-9 and TRBJ1-1; D is ambiguous. Germline lookup yields CDR1 SEHNR and CDR2 FQNEAQ (reference sequence). V lost 8 bases to trimming and J lost 4 bases, with 14 bases between them. This CDR3 spans 13 amino acids. The entire variable domain, with the rest obtained from reference TRBV7-9 and TRBJ1-1, is as follows: DTGVSQNPRHKITKRGQNVTFRCDPISEHNRLYWYRQTLGQGPEFLTYFQNEAQLEKSRLLSDRFSAERPKGSFSTLEIQRTEQGDSAMYLCASRSGDSTEAFFGQGTRLTVV.

The chain recombines TRBV5-1 with TRBJ1-1, with 8 bases lining up with TRBD1. Looked up from germline, CDR1 is SGHRS and CDR2 is YFSETQ. The CDR3 contains 16 residues. V dropped 2 bases and J dropped 1; count of bases not matched to a gene: 7. CDR3 sequence (DNA): TGCGCCAGCAGCTTCGGGATGACAGGGGCGAACACTGAAGCTTTCTTT. Amino acid sequence: CASSFGMTGANTEAFF.

The CDR3 spells CASSSQSNTGELFF. CDR3 DNA: TGTGCCAGCAGCTCCCAGTCGAACACCGGGGAGCTGTTTTTT. This chain links TRBV7-9 with TRBJ2-2, with D hard to call. This CDR3 has 14 amino acids. V was trimmed by 4 bases and J by 0 bases, leaving 6 bases between them. CDR1 and CDR2 (germline): SEHNR, FQNEAQ (reference sequence). The whole variable domain, filled in from reference TRBV7-9 and TRBJ2-2, reads DTGVSQNPRHKITKRGQNVTFRCDPISEHNRLYWYRQTLGQGPEFLTYFQNEAQLEKSRLLSDRFSAERPKGSFSTLEIQRTEQGDSAMYLCASSSQSNTGELFFGEGSRLTVL.

The chain couples TRBV6-1 to TRBJ2-7; D perhaps matches TRBD2 (6 bases). Trimming stripped 7 bases from V and 5 bases from J, with 21 bases between. The V gene's germline CDR1 is MNHNS and CDR2 SASEGT. The CDR3 extends over 15 amino acids. The CDR3 sequence is CASTDGGGTPHEQYF. CDR3 DNA: TGTGCCAGCACCGATGGGGGAGGAACCCCTCACGAGCAGTACTTC.

As to this clone: Other DNA sequences from this sample encode an identical CDR3 as well. The J gene is TRBJ1-2, the V gene TRBV27; D is possibly TRBD1 (6 bases). The CDR3 has 13 residues. Germline V CDR1 and CDR2: MNHEY, SMNVEV (reference sequence). V gave up 6 bases and J gave up 2 bases, with 10 bases separating them. CDR3 nucleotides: TGTGCCAGCAGGACACAGGGAAACTATGGCTACACCTTC. Translating it yields CASRTQGNYGYTF.

This chain joins TRBV5-1 and TRBJ2-5, with TRBD1 identical over 11 bases. The CDR3 extends over 16 amino acids. V lost 1 base, J lost 3 bases, and 5 bases stayed unmatched. Germline loops: CDR1 SGHRS, CDR2 YFSETQ. This CDR3 reads CASSLTRTGGEETQYF. As DNA, the CDR3 is TGCGCCAGCAGCTTGACGCGGACAGGGGGCGAAGAGACCCAGTACTTC.

This chain joins TRBV5-4 and TRBJ2-2; 9 bases are shared with TRBD2. The V gene's germline CDR1 is SGHNT and CDR2 YYREEE (reference sequence). V gave up 0 bases and J gave up 6 bases; unmatched junction bases: 6. There are 16 residues in the CDR3. CDR3 loop: CASSLDAGGPSGELFF. The CDR3 DNA reads TGTGCCAGCAGCTTGGATGCGGGAGGGCCCTCCGGGGAGCTGTTTTTT.

This clone was observed once. The chain has TRBV7-8 and TRBJ2-1; 9 bases fit TRBD2. The V gene's germline CDR1 is SGHVS and CDR2 FQNEAQ. V shed 3 bases, J shed 6 bases, and the junction held 6 bases outside the gene matches. The CDR3 length is 15 residues. CDR3 DNA sequence: TGTGCCAGCAGCTTTTCTAGCGGGGTAGGCAATGAGCAGTTCTTC. Its protein is CASSFSSGVGNEQFF.

The chain is built from TRBV6-5 and TRBJ2-7, with 7 bases lining up with TRBD1. Germline V gene sequence: CDR1 MNHEY, CDR2 SVGAGI. V shed 4 bases and J 7 bases; nucleotides not matched to a gene: 7. The CDR3 is 13 amino acids. CDR3 nucleotides: TGTGCCAGCAGTTCCACACAGGGGAGTGAGCAGTACTTC. Translated, it gives CASSSTQGSEQYF.